The clone carrying this T cell receptor beta chain was picked up a small number of times. As yet, its antigen is unknown. The assay was immunoSEQ multiplex PCR, and TCRdb's table has in-frame clones only and misses some. The sample includes roughly 120,000 clones, more than 75% of them seen just once. The data originate from a study of T cell responses to AZD1222 COVID-19 vaccine. Study-wide findings and caveats: An increase in Spike-specific TCR breadth and depth was observed after two AZD1222 doses. Without day 14 samples, only post-peak T cell repertoires were studied. Unmutated regions of variants are reportedly targeted by nearly half of spike-specific TCRs.

Analysis merged second doses at about 4 or about 12 weeks. Trimming removed 0 bases from V and 8 bases from J; junction bases left unmatched: 2. The CDR3 is 15 amino acids. Germline-derived CDR1 and CDR2 are SGDLS and YYNGEE. The genes are TRBV9 and TRBJ1-4; 12 bases map to TRBD1. The source is an adult who received the AZD1222 COVID-19 vaccine. Sequencing used peripheral blood, obtained 28 days after the second AZD1222 dose. The CDR3 here is CASSVAGTGGEKLFF. CDR3 nucleotide sequence: TGTGCCAGCAGCGTAGCCGGGACAGGGGGCGAAAAACTGTTTTTT. Based on the CDR3 plus reference TRBV9 and TRBJ1-4, the full variable domain is DSGVTQTPKHLITATGQRVTLRCSPRSGDLSVYWYQQSLDQGLQFLIQYYNGEERAKGNILERFSAQQFPDLHSELNLSSLELGDSALYFCASSVAGTGGEKLFFGSGTQLSVL.